Shown below are 10 T cell receptor beta chains from a single sample sequenced in a study of CXCR3-negative and CXCR3-positive naive CD8 T cells. Study-wide findings and caveats: CXCR3-positive naive cells had TRB CDR3s that were more hydrophobic than CXCR3-negative naive cells had.

These receptors have no identified antigens. The TRB libraries of cDNA were built by UMI-labeled 5' RACE. TCRdb reprocessed the 5' RACE reads, keeping one entry per CDR3 protein, no DNA. This sample contains roughly 110,000 distinct CDR3 sequences. The material sequenced was naive CXCR3+ CD8+ T cells from blood. Specified subset: CD45RO-CCR7+CD27+CD95- naive CD8+ T cells expressing CXCR3 (TNR3+). These receptor sequences come from a human donor in good health. Some clones in this sample may be carry-over from other donors' samples.

This rearrangement joins TRBV25-1 to TRBJ2-5; TCRdb picks TRBD1, but there is no DNA to check that call. CDR3 length equals 16 residues. Per the germline V gene, CDR1 is MGHDK and CDR2 is SYGVNS. This CDR3 is CASSEFVDTYQETQYF.

V and J are TRBV20-1 and TRBJ2-1; the TRBD1 assignment by TCRdb is unverifiable without DNA. Per germline, CDR1 DFQATT and CDR2 SNEGSKA (reference sequence). The length of the CDR3 is 16 residues. The CDR3 loop reads CSARDTGGGSYNEQFF.

This rearrangement joins TRBV13 to TRBJ2-1. Germline values: CDR1 PRHDT, CDR2 FYEKMQ (reference sequence). This CDR3 comprises 12 residues. The CDR3 sequence is CASSLIGNEQFF.

The rearrangement links TRBV2 to TRBJ2-5; TCRdb selects TRBD1, and the lack of DNA leaves this call unchecked. There are 15 residues in the CDR3. The germline gives CDR1 SNHLY, CDR2 FYNNEI. This CDR3 reads CASTRGGAGEETQYF.

The chain carries TRBV11-3 and TRBJ2-5; TCRdb selects TRBD1, and the lack of DNA leaves this call unchecked. Germline V lookup: CDR1 SGHNT, CDR2 YENEEA. This CDR3 is built from 15 residues. The CDR3 is CASSTSGQGTETQYF.

CDR3 residues: CSARVKGVLLNTEAFF. The chain uses TRBV20-1 and TRBJ1-1. Germline V CDR1 and CDR2: DFQATT, SNEGSKA (reference sequence). This CDR3 comprises 16 residues.

The chain combines TRBV27 with TRBJ1-2. Germline V CDR1 and CDR2: MNHEY, SMNVEV (reference sequence). This CDR3 spans 15 amino acids. This CDR3 reads CASSPTRALVYGYTF.

This chain links TRBV6-6 with TRBJ2-7; the D call from TCRdb, TRBD2, cannot be confirmed without DNA. The CDR3 runs to 16 residues. Looked up from germline, CDR1 is MNHNY and CDR2 is SVGAGI (reference sequence). The CDR3 protein is CASSYSRASGSDEQYF.

This CDR3 reads CASSGREHNEQFF. The V gene is TRBV13, the J gene TRBJ2-1; TCRdb reports TRBD1, a call that lacks DNA to check it against. The germline CDR1 and CDR2 sequences are PRHDT and FYEKMQ (reference sequence). The CDR3 contains 13 residues.

The V call is TRBV5-1, the J call TRBJ1-1; as DNA is missing, the TRBD1 call by TCRdb cannot be tested. The length of the CDR3 is 15 residues. Per the germline V gene, CDR1 is SGHRS and CDR2 is YFSETQ. The CDR3 is CASSLAGQGNTEAFF.